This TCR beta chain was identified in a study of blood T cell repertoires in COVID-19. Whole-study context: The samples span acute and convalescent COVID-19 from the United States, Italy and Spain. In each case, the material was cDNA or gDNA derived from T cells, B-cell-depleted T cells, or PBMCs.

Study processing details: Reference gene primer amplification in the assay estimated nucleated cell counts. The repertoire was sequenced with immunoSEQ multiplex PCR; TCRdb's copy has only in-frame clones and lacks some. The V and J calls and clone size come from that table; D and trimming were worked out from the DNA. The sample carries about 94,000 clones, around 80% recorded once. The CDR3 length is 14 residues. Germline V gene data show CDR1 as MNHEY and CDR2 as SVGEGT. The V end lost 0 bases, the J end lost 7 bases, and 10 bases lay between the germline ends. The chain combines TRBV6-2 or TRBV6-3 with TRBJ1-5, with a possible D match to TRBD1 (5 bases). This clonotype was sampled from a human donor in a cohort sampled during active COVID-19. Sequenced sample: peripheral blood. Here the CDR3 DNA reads TGTGCCAGCAGTTACTCGGTTCAGGGACAGCCCCAGCATTTT. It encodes CASSYSVQGQPQHF.